The sequence of this TCR beta chain was determined in a study of CD8 T cells in ankylosing spondylitis. Overall study findings and caveats: Reportedly, significant enrichment of disease-linked clones occurred in matched ankylosing spondylitis synovial fluid. Blood of patients with ankylosing spondylitis appeared to be characterized by a TCR beta motif of eight highly homologous variants.

Quantitative barcoded 5'-RACE was used to prepare TCR beta libraries. TCRdb called the 5' RACE reads again in MiXCR, with one record for every CDR3 protein. The sample includes 400,000 to 450,000 distinct CDR3 sequences, 15% to 20% seen only once; the top ten take approximately 1%. This CDR3 has 15 residues. Trimming took off 9 bases at V and 2 bases at J, with 15 bases between the two ends. Germline V gene sequence: CDR1 SGHRS, CDR2 YFSETQ. This clonotype has more than one count but fewer than ten. Its antigen remains unknown. The sample taken for sequencing was blood, either unsorted or a sorted T cell fraction (not recorded which). The origin of this receptor is a male donor with ankylosing spondylitis. The chain employs TRBV5-1 and TRBJ2-6; D remains unclear. CDR3 residues: CATPREGTGANVLTF. The CDR3 DNA sequence: TGCGCCACCCCAAGAGAAGGAACTGGGGCCAACGTCCTGACTTTC.